This record looks at one T cell receptor beta chain sequence and its context. Its antigen remains unidentified. During its preparation, the TCRbeta library received unique molecular identifiers. TCRdb reprocessed the PCR reads via MiXCR and lists one record per CDR3 protein. Seen here are 780,000 or so distinct CDR3 sequences, around 15% observed once, and the top ten hold roughly 4.8%. This sample was taken from a study of T-cell reconstitution after alpha-beta-depleted transplantation in children. Regarding the study as a whole: For some patients, TCRbeta diversity was high at day 60 because of recipient T cells and thymic progenitors that survived. Alpha-beta T cells present about two months after transplant were reported to originate from several hundred expanded graft clones.

Trimming removed 1 base at V and 0 bases at J, with 22 bases between. The CDR3 consists of 18 residues. Germline loops: CDR1 DFQATT, CDR2 SNEGSKA (reference sequence). The genes are TRBV20-1 and TRBJ2-7; D may be TRBD1 or TRBD2 (6 bases each). The sequence was obtained from a male patient aged 10 to 17 who had a stem cell transplant for acute lymphoblastic leukemia, so the T cells may come from the graft donor. The sample in question was PBMCs, mostly from graft donor cells, obtained 360 days after TCRalphabeta/CD19-depleted stem cell transplant. CDR3 nucleotides: TGCAGTGCTAGAGCCGCCGGGTGGGGGCGGGATGGCTCCTACGAGCAGTACTTC. This translates into CSARAAGWGRDGSYEQYF.